The rows below give T cell receptor beta chains drawn from one sample of a study of T-cell reconstitution after alpha-beta-depleted transplantation in children. TCRdb re-called the PCR reads with MiXCR, one entry per CDR3 protein. The sample lists 200,000 to 300,000 distinct CDR3 sequences, 12% occurring once. This specimen was PBMCs from the stem cell graft donor, taken from the stem cell graft. These receptors originate from a human donor who donated a stem cell graft to a child with acute lymphoblastic leukemia. Each CDR3 is given with its conserved first and last residue. D genes are given only for firm matches. Where a row states a size, it is once, few, many or the class of an expanded clone; other rows omit it.

>NA|many|TRBV24-1|TRBJ2-1
TGTGCCACCAGCAACAGGGGGGGCCCTTACAATGAGCAGTTCTTC
CATSNRGGPYNEQFF
>NA|few|TRBV18|TRBJ2-3
TGTGCCAGCTCACCGAAGAGGGTCACAGATACGCAGTATTTT
CASSPKRVTDTQYF
>NA|many|TRBV7-4|TRBJ2-7
TGTGCCAGCAGCTCCCTCGAAGCCGCCTACGAGCAGTACTTC
CASSSLEAAYEQYF
>NA|many|TRBV18|TRBJ2-7
TGTGCCAGCTCACCCAATCAGGTCCTGGGTTACGAGCAGTACTTC
CASSPNQVLGYEQYF
>TRBD2|NA|TRBV5-1|TRBJ2-3
TGCGCCAGCAGCTCTGGGAAAGCGGGAGGCACAGATACGCAGTATTTT
CASSSGKAGGTDTQYF
>NA|NA|TRBV19|TRBJ2-1
TGTGCCAGTAGTTGGGGGGTCTACAATGAGCAGTTCTTC
CASSWGVYNEQFF
>NA|many|TRBV7-8|TRBJ2-7
TGTGCCAGCAGCCAAACAAAGACAGGTCCCCACTCCTACGAGCAGTACTTC
CASSQTKTGPHSYEQYF
>TRBD2|many|TRBV7-6|TRBJ2-1
TGTGCCAGCAGCTTAGGGTCTAGCGGAGTCACCAATGAGCAGTTCTTC
CASSLGSSGVTNEQFF
>NA|many|TRBV9|TRBJ2-6
TGTGCCAGCAGCGCGGACCTCGCTGGGGCCAACGTCCTGACTTTC
CASSADLAGANVLTF
>NA|many|TRBV29-1|TRBJ2-1
TGCAGCGTTGAGGGCAGGGGCGAAATTAATGAGCAGTTCTTC
CSVEGRGEINEQFF
>NA|many|TRBV30|TRBJ2-6
TGTGCCTGTGATTTGGGACGGAGCTTTCCTGTCCTGACTTTC
CACDLGRSFPVLTF
>NA|NA|TRBV5-1|TRBJ2-2
TGCGCCAGCAGCCACGGGCCGGGCCCGAACACCGGGGAGCTGTTTTTT
CASSHGPGPNTGELFF
>NA|many|TRBV29-1|TRBJ2-5
TGCAGCGTCGAGGGTCTAGAGACCCAGTACTTC
CSVEGLETQYF
>NA|NA|TRBV7-9|TRBJ2-7
TGTGCCAGCCGGGCGGGTTACGAGCAGTACTTC
CASRAGYEQYF
>TRBD1|many|TRBV5-1|TRBJ1-1
TGCGCCAGCAGCTTGACCAGGACAGGGTGGAACACTGAAGCTTTCTTT
CASSLTRTGWNTEAFF
>NA|NA|TRBV5-6|TRBJ2-7
TGTGCCAGCAGCTTGGTTTCCGGCGAGCAGTACTTC
CASSLVSGEQYF
>TRBD1|many|TRBV12-3/TRBV12-4|TRBJ2-2
TGTGCCAGCAGTTTAGGACAGGGCGTCGGGGAGCTGTTTTTT
CASSLGQGVGELFF
>NA|many|TRBV7-9|TRBJ2-3
TGTGCCAGCAGCTTAGTGCAGGGCCCAGATACGCAGTATTTT
CASSLVQGPDTQYF
>NA|few|TRBV19|TRBJ2-7
TGTGCCACCCGAGGACAGAATCTCGGGGAGCAGTACTTC
CATRGQNLGEQYF
>NA|many|TRBV6-5|TRBJ2-7
TGTGCCAGCAGTTACAATGGGTGGGAGCAGTACTTC
CASSYNGWEQYF
>TRBD1|many|TRBV6-1|TRBJ1-2
TGTGCCAGCACGACAGGGGCCAGGAGTGGCTACACCTTC
CASTTGARSGYTF
>NA|many|TRBV30|TRBJ2-7
TGTGCCTGGAGTGTACAGGCCTACGAGCAGTACTTC
CAWSVQAYEQYF
>TRBD1|many|TRBV29-1|TRBJ1-2
TGCAGCGCCCTGGGGTGGACAGGGGGAGTCGATGGCTACACCTTC
CSALGWTGGVDGYTF
>NA|NA|TRBV7-9|TRBJ2-3
TGTGCCAGCAGTCCACAATCAGATACGCAGTATTTT
CASSPQSDTQYF
>NA|many|TRBV3-1|TRBJ2-7
TGTGCCAGCAGCTCTAACTACGAGCAGTACTTC
CASSSNYEQYF
>TRBD1|many|TRBV7-2|TRBJ2-7
TGTGCCAGCAGCTTAGCTGGGACAGGGGACTACGAGCAGTACTTC
CASSLAGTGDYEQYF
>TRBD1|many|TRBV4-3|TRBJ2-1
TGCGCCAGCAGCCAAGAACGACAGGGGGTCGATGAGCAGTTCTTC
CASSQERQGVDEQFF
>NA|many|TRBV20-1|TRBJ2-5
TGCAGTGCCCATAAATTTAACAGCGGAGAGACCCAGTACTTC
CSAHKFNSGETQYF
>NA|many|TRBV5-6|TRBJ1-4
TGTGCCAGCAGCTTGGCCGCCAGCTCATTTGTTTTT
CASSLAASSFVF
>TRBD1|many|TRBV28|TRBJ2-7
TGTGCCAGCAGGGACAGGGGCAGCTCCTACGAGCAGTACTTC
CASRDRGSSYEQYF
>NA|NA|TRBV5-1|TRBJ2-6
TGCGCCAGCAGCTTGACAGGGGGGGGGTCTGGGGCCAACGTCCTGACTTTC
CASSLTGGGSGANVLTF